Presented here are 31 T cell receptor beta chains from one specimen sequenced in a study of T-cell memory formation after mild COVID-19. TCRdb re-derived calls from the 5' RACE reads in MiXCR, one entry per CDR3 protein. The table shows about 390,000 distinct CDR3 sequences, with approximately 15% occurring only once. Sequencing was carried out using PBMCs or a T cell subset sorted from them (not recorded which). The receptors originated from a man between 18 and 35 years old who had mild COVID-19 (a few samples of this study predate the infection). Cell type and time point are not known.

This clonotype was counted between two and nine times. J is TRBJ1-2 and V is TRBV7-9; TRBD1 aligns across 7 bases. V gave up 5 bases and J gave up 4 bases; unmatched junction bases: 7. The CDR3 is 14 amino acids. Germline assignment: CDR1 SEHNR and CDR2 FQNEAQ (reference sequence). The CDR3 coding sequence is TGTGCCAGCAGCCATGGACAGGACGCCTATGGCTACACCTTC. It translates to CASSHGQDAYGYTF.

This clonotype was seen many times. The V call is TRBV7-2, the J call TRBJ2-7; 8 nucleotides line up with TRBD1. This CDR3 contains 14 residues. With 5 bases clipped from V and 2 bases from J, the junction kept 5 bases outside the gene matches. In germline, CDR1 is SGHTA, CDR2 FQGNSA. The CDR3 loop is CASSPQGGPYEQYV. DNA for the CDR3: TGTGCCAGCAGCCCACAGGGGGGACCCTACGAGCAGTACGTC.

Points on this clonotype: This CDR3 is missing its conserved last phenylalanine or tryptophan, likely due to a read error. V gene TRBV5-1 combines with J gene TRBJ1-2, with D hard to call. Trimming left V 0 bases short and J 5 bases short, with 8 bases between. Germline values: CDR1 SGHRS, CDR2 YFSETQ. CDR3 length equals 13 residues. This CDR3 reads CASSLAALYGYTL. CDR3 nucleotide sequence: TGCGCCAGCAGCTTGGCCGCCCTTTATGGCTACACCTTA.

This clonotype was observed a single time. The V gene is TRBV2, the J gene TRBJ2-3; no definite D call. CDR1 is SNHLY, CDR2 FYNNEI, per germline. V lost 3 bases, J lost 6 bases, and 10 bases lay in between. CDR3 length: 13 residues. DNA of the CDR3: TGTGCCAGCAGTGAGGGCTTGTCGGATACGCAGTATTTT. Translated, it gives CASSEGLSDTQYF.

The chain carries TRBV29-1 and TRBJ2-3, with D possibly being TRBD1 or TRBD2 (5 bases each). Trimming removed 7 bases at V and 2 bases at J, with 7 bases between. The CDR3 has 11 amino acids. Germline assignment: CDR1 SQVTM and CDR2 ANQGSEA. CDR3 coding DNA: TGCAGCGGGGGGAACACAGATACGCAGTATTTT. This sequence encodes CSGGNTDTQYF.

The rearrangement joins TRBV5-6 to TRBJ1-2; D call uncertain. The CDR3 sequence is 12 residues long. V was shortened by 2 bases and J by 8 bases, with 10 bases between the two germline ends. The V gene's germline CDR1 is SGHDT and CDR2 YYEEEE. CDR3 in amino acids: CASSFLGSGYTF. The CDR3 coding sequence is TGTGCCAGCAGCTTTTTGGGTTCCGGCTACACCTTC.

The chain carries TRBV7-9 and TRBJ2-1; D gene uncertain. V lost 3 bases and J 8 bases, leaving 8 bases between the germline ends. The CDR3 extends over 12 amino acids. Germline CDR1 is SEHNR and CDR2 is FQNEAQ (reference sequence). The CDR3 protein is CASSLVGHEQFF. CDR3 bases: TGTGCCAGCAGCTTGGTCGGCCATGAGCAGTTCTTC.

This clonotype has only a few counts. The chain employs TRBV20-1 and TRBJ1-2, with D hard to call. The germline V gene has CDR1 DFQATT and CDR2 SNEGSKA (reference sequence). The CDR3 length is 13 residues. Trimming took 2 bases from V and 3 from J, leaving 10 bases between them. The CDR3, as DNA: TGCAGTGCTAGACCGGGGATGGACTATGGCTACACCTTC. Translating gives CSARPGMDYGYTF.

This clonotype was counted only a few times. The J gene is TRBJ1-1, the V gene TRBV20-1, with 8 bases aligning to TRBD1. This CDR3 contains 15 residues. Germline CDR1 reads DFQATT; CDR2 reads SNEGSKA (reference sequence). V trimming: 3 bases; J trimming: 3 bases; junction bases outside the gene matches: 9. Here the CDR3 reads CSARGSTGAHTEAFF. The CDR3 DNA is TGCAGTGCTAGGGGATCGACAGGGGCACACACTGAAGCTTTCTTT.

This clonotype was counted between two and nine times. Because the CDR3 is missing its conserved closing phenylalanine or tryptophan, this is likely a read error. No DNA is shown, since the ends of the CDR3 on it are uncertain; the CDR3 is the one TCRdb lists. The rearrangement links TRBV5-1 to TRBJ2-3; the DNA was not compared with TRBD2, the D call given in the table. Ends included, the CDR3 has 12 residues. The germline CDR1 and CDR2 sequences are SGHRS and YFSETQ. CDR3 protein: CASSLDGGLADI.

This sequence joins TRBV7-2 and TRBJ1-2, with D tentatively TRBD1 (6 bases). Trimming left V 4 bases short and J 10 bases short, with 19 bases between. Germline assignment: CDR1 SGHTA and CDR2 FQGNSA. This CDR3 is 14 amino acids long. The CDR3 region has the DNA TGTGCCAGCAGCTCTCGATTTGGACAGTTCGACTACACCTTC. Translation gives CASSSRFGQFDYTF.

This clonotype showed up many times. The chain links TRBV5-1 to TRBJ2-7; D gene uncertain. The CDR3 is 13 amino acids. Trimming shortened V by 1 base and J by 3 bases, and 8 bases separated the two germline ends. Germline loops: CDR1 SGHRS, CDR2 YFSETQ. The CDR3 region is CASSLSGDYEQYF. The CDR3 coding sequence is TGCGCCAGCAGCTTGTCGGGCGACTACGAGCAGTACTTC. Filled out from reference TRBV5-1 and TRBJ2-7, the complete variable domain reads KAGVTQTPRYLIKTRGQQVTLSCSPISGHRSVSWYQQTPGQGLQFLFEYFSETQRNKGNFPGRFSGRQFSNSRSEMNVSTLELGDSALYLCASSLSGDYEQYFGPGTRLTVT.

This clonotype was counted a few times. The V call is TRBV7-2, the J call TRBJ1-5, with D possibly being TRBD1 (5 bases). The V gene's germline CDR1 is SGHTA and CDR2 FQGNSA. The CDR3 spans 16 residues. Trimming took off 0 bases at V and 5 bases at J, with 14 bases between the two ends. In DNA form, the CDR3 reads TGTGCCAGCAGCTTAGCGTCGGGGGAATACGATCAGCCCCAGCATTTT. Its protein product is CASSLASGEYDQPQHF.

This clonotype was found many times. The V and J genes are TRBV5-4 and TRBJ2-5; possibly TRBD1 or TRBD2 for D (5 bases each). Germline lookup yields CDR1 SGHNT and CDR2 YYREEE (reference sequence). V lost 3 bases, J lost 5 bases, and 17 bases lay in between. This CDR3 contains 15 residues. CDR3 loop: CASSSTGPVGETQYF. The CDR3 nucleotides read TGTGCCAGCAGCTCCACGGGACCCGTGGGTGAGACCCAGTACTTC. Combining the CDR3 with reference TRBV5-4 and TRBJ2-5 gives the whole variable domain ETGVTQSPTHLIKTRGQQVTLRCSSQSGHNTVSWYQQALGQGPQFIFQYYREEENGRGNFPPRFSGLQFPNYSSELNVNALELDDSALYLCASSSTGPVGETQYFGPGTRLLVL.

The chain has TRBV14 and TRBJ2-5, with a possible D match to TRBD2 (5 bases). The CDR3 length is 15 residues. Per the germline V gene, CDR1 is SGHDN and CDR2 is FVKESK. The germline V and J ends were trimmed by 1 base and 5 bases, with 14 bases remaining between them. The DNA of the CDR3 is TGTGCCAGCAGCCAAGGCGCCTGGCCGGGGGAGACCCAGTACTTC. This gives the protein CASSQGAWPGETQYF.

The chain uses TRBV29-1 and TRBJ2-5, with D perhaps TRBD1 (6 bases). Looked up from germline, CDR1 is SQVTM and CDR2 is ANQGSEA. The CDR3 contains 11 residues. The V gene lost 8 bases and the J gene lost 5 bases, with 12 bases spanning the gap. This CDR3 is CSPGTGETQYF. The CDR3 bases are TGCAGCCCCGGAACAGGGGAGACCCAGTACTTC. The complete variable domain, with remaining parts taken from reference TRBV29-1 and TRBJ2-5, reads SAVISQKPSRDICQRGTSLTIQCQVDSQVTMMFWYRQQPGQSLTLIATANQGSEATYESGFVIDKFPISRPNLTFSTLTVSNMSPEDSSIYLCSPGTGETQYFGPGTRLLVL.

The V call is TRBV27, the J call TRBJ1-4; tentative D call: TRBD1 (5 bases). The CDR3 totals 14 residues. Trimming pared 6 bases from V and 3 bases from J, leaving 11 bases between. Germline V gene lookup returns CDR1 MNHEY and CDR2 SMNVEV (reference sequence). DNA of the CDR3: TGTGCCAGCAGCGGGGACGGAGCTAATGAAAAACTGTTTTTT. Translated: CASSGDGANEKLFF.

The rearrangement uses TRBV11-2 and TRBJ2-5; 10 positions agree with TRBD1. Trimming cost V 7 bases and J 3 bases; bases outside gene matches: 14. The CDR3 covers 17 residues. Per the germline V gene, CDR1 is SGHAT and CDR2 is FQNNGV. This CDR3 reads CASTELAGTGAKETQYF. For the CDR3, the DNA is TGTGCCAGCACCGAATTGGCCGGGACAGGGGCGAAAGAGACCCAGTACTTC.

The chain's CDR3 is CASSSNRDGGGYTF. The CDR3 bases are TGCGCCAGCAGCTCTAACAGGGACGGCGGAGGCTACACCTTC. V and J are TRBV5-1 and TRBJ1-2, with D tentatively TRBD1 (6 bases). Deletions cut 3 bases from V and 8 bases from J, with 17 bases between. The CDR3 is 14 amino acids. The germline V gene encodes CDR1 SGHRS and CDR2 YFSETQ.

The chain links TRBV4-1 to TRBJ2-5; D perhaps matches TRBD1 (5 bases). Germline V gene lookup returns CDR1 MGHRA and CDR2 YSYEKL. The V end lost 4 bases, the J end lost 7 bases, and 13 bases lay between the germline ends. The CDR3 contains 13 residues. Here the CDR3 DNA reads TGCGCCAGCAGCCCTATTAGTCAGGGGACCCAGTACTTC. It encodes CASSPISQGTQYF.

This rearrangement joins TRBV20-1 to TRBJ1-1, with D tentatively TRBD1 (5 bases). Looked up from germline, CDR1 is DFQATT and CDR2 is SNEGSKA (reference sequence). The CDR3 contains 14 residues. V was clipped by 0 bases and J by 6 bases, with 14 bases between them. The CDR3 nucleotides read TGCAGTGCTAGAGAGGGGGGGATGGCTGCTGAAGCTTTCTTT. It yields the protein CSAREGGMAAEAFF.

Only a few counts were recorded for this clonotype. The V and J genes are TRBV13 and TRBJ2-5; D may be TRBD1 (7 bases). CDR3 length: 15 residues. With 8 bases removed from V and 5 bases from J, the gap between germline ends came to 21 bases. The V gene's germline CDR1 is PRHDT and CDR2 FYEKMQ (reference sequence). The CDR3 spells CASGGQEGHVETQYF. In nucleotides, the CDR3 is TGTGCCAGCGGCGGACAGGAGGGCCACGTTGAGACCCAGTACTTC.

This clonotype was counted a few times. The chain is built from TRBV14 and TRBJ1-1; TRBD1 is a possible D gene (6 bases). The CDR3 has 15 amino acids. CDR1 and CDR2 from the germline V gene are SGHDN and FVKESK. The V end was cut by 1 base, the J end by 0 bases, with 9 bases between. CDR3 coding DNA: TGTGCCAGCAGCCAAGTACCAGGGGTGAACACTGAAGCTTTCTTT. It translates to CASSQVPGVNTEAFF.

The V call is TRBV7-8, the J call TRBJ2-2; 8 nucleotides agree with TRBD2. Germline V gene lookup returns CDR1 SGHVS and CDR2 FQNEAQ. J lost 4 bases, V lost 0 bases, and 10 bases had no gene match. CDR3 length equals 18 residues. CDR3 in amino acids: CASSLAVAGPLLTGELFF. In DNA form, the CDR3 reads TGTGCCAGCAGCTTAGCAGTAGCGGGGCCACTACTCACCGGGGAGCTGTTTTTT.

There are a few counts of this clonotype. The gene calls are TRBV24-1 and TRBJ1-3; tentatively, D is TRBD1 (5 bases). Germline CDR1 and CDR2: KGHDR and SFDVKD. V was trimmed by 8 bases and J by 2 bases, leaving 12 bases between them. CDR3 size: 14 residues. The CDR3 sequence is CATMTDPPGNTIYF. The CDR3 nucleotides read TGTGCCACCATGACAGATCCTCCTGGAAACACCATATATTTT.

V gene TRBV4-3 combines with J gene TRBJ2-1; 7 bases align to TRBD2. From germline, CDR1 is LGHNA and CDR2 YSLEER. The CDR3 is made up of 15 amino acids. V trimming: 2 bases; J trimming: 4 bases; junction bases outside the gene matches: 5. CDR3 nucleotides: TGCGCCAGCAGCCAATTGCGGGGGAGTTACAATGAGCAGTTCTTC. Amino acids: CASSQLRGSYNEQFF.

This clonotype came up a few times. In DNA form, the CDR3 reads TGTGCCAGCAGCTGGGGGGCGGGGACGCAGTATTTT. Translation gives CASSWGAGTQYF. The chain recombines TRBV7-2 with TRBJ2-3; tentatively, D is TRBD1 or TRBD2 (6 bases each). The CDR3 loop spans 12 amino acids. With 4 bases removed from V and 9 bases from J, the gap between germline ends came to 11 bases. CDR1 is SGHTA and CDR2 is FQGNSA in the germline V gene.

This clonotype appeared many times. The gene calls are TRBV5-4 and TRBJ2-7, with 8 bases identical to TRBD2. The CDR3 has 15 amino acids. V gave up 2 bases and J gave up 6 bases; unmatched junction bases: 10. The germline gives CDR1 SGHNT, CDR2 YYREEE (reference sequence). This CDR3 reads CASSLHPGTRGEQYV. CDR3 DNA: TGTGCCAGCAGCTTACATCCCGGGACTAGAGGCGAGCAGTACGTC.

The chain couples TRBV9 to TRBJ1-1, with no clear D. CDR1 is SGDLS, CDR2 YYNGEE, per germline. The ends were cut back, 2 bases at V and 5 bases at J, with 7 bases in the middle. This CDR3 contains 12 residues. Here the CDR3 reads CASSVAGTEAFF. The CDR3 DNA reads TGTGCCAGCAGCGTTGCGGGGACTGAAGCTTTCTTT.

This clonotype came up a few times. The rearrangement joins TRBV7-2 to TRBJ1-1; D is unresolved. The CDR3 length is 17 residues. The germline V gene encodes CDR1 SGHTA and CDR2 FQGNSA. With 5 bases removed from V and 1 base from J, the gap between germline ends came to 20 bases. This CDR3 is CASSLSGVGLSNTEAFF. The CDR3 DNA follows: TGTGCCAGCAGCCTGAGCGGGGTAGGGCTGTCGAACACTGAAGCTTTCTTT.

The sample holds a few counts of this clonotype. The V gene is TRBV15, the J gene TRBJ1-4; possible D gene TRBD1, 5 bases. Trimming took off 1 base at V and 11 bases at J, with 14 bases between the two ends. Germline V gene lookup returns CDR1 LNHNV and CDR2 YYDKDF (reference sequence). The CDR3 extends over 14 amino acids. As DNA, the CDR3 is TGTGCCACCAGCAGAGCCGGGGGGACGGGGAAACTGTTTTTT. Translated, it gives CATSRAGGTGKLFF.